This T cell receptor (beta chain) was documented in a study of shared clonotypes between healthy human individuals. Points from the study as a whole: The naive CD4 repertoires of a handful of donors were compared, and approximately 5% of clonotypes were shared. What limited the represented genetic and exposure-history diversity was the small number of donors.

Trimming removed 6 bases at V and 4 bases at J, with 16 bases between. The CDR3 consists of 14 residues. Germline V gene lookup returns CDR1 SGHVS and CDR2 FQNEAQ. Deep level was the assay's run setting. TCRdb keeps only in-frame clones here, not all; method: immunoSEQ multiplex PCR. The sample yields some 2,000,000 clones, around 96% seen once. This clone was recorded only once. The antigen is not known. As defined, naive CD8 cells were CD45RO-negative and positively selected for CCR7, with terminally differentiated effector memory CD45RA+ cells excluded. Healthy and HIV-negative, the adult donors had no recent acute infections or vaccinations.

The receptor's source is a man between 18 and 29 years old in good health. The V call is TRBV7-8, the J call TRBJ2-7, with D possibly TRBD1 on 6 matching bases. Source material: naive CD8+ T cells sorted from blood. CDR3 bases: TGTGCCAGCAGAAATACAGGGTGTTCTTACGAGCAGTACTTC. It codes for CASRNTGCSYEQYF.